The next 9 T cell receptor beta chains were all read from a single sample in a study of CD8+CD57+ T cells in acquired aplastic anemia. Profiles of TCR beta VDJ and CDR3 were generated from a genomic DNA template. TCRdb recomputed calls from the reads with MiXCR, one row per CDR3 protein. The table shows 180,000 or so distinct CDR3 sequences, with around half occurring only once. Previously, flow cytometry had revealed CD8+CD57+ cell expansion in the patients chosen for sequencing. Sample: sorted CD4+, CD8+, or CD8+CD57+ T cells (not recorded which) from PBMCs. These receptors were taken from a human donor with aplastic anemia.

At least ten counts were recorded for this clonotype. The chain is built from TRBV2 and TRBJ2-1; unclear D gene. This CDR3 spans 11 amino acids. V lost 6 bases and J 8 bases, leaving 8 bases between the germline ends. Per the germline V gene, CDR1 is SNHLY and CDR2 is FYNNEI. The CDR3 DNA is TGTGCCAGCAGGTATCGTCATGAGCAGTTCTTC. Its protein is CASRYRHEQFF.

The rearrangement links TRBV20-1 to TRBJ1-2; D unclear. Per germline, CDR1 DFQATT and CDR2 SNEGSKA (reference sequence). The CDR3 runs to 15 residues. V was clipped by 1 base and J by 0 bases, with 12 bases between them. CDR3 residues: CSARVAILSNYGYTF. The CDR3 DNA follows: TGCAGTGCTAGAGTGGCGATCCTCTCTAACTATGGCTACACCTTC.

This clonotype was found a few times. The chain is built from TRBV24-1 and TRBJ1-4; D is perhaps TRBD1 (6 bases). The CDR3 is 14 amino acids. CDR1 is KGHDR, CDR2 SFDVKD, per germline. V was pared by 4 bases and J by 12 bases, with 17 bases between. The CDR3 here is CATSDIDRPEELFF. In nucleotides, the CDR3 is TGTGCCACCAGTGACATCGACAGGCCGGAGGAACTGTTTTTT.

In regard to this clonotype: Since the CDR3 does not end with the conserved phenylalanine or tryptophan, this likely comes from a read error. Because the CDR3's place on the DNA is in doubt, the DNA is left out and the CDR3 is given as listed by TCRdb. V and J are TRBV3-1 and TRBJ2-7. Germline CDR1 reads LGHDT; CDR2 reads YNNKEL (reference sequence). The CDR3 is 10 amino acids long, termini counted. CDR3 region: CASTDEAGVT.

The chain carries TRBV27 and TRBJ1-5; D unresolved. The CDR3 contains 13 residues. CDR1 and CDR2 from the germline V gene are MNHEY and SMNVEV (reference sequence). Trimming pared 0 bases from V and 3 bases from J, leaving 3 bases between. The CDR3 region has the DNA TGTGCCAGCAGTTTATCCCCCAATCAGCCCCAGCATTTT. This gives the protein CASSLSPNQPQHF.

This chain joins TRBV4-1 and TRBJ2-3; TRBD2 aligns across 11 bases. V gave up 0 bases and J gave up 5 bases; unmatched junction bases: 10. CDR1 and CDR2 from the germline V gene are MGHRA and YSYEKL. The CDR3 consists of 18 residues. As DNA, the CDR3 is TGCGCCAGCAGCCAAGATCAACTAGCGGGAGTGAGAGGAGATACGCAGTATTTT. This sequence encodes CASSQDQLAGVRGDTQYF.

The chain links TRBV7-7 to TRBJ2-7; D uncertain. Trimming removed 5 bases from V and 5 bases from J, with 19 bases in between. Germline V gene lookup returns CDR1 SSHAT and CDR2 FNYEAQ (reference sequence). This CDR3 contains 15 residues. The CDR3, as DNA: TGTGCCAGCAGCCCCCGTCGGATTTTCGGAAACGAGCAGTACTTC. Its protein is CASSPRRIFGNEQYF.

This clonotype appeared many times. This sequence joins TRBV2 and TRBJ1-6; 10 bases are a match to TRBD1. Germline V gene sequence: CDR1 SNHLY, CDR2 FYNNEI. The CDR3 runs to 16 residues. Trimming at V came to 7 bases and at J to 5 bases, leaving 8 bases not matched to a gene. The CDR3 region is CASKRQGAIDNSPLHF. The DNA of the CDR3 is TGTGCCAGCAAGAGACAGGGGGCTATCGATAATTCACCCCTCCACTTT.

Only a few counts were recorded for this clonotype. J is TRBJ1-2 and V is TRBV2; D uncertain. V dropped 7 bases and J dropped 7 bases, with 7 bases sitting between them. The CDR3 totals 10 residues. CDR1 is SNHLY and CDR2 is FYNNEI in the germline V gene. The CDR3 bases are TGTGCCAGCATGGACGGTGGCTACACCTTC. It encodes CASMDGGYTF.